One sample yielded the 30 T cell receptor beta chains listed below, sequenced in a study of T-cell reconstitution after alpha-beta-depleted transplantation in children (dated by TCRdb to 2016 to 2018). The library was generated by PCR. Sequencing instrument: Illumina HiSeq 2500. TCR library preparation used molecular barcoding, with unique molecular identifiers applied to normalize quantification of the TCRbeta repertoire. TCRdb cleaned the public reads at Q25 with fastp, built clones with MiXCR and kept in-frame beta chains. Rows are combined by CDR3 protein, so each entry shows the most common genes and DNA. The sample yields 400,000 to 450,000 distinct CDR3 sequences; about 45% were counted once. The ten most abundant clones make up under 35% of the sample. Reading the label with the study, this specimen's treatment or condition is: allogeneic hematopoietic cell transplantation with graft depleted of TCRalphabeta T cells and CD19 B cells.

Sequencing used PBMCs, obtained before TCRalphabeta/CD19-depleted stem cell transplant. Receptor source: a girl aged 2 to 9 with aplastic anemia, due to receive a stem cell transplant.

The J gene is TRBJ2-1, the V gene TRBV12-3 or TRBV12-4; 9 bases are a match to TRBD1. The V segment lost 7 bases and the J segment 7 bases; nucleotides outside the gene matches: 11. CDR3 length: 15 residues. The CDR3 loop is CASNPGQGLRNEQFF. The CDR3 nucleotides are TGTGCCAGCAATCCCGGACAGGGGCTGAGGAATGAGCAGTTCTTC.

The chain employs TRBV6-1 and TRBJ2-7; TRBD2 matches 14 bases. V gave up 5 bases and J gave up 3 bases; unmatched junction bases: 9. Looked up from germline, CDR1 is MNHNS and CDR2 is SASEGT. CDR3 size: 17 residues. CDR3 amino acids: CASSPYWTSGRIYEQYF. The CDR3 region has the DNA TGTGCCAGCAGTCCGTACTGGACTAGCGGGAGGATCTACGAGCAGTACTTC.

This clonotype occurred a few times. The CDR3: CSATQDTFPYEQYF. CDR3 bases: TGCAGTGCTACCCAGGACACGTTCCCCTACGAGCAGTACTTC. This chain uses TRBV20-1 with TRBJ2-7, with D possibly TRBD1 on 5 matching bases. V was clipped by 4 bases and J by 2 bases, with 15 bases between them. The CDR3 has 14 residues. Germline CDR1 reads DFQATT; CDR2 reads SNEGSKA (reference sequence).

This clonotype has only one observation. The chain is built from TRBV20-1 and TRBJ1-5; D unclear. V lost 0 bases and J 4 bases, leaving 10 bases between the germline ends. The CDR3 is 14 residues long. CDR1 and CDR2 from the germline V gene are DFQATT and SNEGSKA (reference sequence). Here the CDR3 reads CSARDDIGNQPQHF. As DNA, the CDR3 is TGCAGTGCTAGAGATGATATAGGGAATCAGCCCCAGCATTTT.

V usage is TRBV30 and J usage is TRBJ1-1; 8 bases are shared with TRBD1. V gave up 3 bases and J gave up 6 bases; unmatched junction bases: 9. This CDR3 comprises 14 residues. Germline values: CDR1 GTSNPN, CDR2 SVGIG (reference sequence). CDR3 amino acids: CAWRPGGARPEAFF. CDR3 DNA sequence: TGTGCCTGGAGGCCAGGGGGCGCAAGGCCTGAAGCTTTCTTT.

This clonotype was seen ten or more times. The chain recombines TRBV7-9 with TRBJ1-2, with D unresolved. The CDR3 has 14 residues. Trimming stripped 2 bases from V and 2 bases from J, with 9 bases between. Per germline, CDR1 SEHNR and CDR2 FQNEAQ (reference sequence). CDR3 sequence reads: CASSLSGQNYGYTF. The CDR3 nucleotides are TGTGCCAGCAGCTTATCGGGCCAGAACTATGGCTACACCTTC.

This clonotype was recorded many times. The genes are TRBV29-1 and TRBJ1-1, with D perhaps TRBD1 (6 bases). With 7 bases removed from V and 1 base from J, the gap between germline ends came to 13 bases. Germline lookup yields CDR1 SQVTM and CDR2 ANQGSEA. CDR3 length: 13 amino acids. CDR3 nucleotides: TGCAGCGCCCAGAAACAGGGGAACACTGAAGCTTTCTTT. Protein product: CSAQKQGNTEAFF.

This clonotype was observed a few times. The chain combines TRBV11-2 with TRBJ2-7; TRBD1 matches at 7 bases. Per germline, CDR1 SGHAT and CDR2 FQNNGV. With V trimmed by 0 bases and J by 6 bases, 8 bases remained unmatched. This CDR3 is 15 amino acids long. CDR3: CASSLEGGRSGEQYF. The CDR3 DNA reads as TGTGCCAGCAGCTTAGAAGGGGGCAGGAGTGGCGAGCAGTACTTC. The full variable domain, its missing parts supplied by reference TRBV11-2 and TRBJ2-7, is EAGVAQSPRYKIIEKRQSVAFWCNPISGHATLYWYQQILGQGPKLLIQFQNNGVVDDSQLPKDRFSAERLKGVDSTLKIQPAKLEDSAVYLCASSLEGGRSGEQYFGPGTRLTVT.

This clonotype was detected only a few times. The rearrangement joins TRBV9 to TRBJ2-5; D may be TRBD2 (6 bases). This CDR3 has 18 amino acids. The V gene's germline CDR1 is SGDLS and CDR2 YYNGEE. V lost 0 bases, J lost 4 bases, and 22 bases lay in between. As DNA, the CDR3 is TGTGCCAGCAGCGTAGGCGGTGTGGTGGGAGGCTGGGGAGAGACCCAGTACTTC. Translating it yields CASSVGGVVGGWGETQYF.

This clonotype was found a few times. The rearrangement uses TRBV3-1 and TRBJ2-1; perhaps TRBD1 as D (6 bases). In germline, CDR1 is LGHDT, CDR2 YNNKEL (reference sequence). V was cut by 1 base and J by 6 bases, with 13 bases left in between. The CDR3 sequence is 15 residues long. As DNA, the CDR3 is TGTGCCAGCAGCCAAGGTCACAGGGTCGGCAATGAGCAGTTCTTC. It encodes CASSQGHRVGNEQFF.

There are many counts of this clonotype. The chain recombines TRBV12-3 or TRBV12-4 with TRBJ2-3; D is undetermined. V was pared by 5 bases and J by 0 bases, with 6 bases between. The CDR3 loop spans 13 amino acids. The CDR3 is CASSLRSTDTQYF. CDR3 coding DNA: TGTGCCAGCAGTCTCCGGAGCACAGATACGCAGTATTTT.

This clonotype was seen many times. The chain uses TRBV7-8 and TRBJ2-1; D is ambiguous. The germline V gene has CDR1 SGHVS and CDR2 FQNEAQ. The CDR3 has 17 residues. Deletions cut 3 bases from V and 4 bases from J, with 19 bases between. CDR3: CASSLKLLVYPYNEQFF. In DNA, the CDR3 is TGTGCCAGCAGCTTGAAACTCCTCGTCTACCCTTACAATGAGCAGTTCTTC.

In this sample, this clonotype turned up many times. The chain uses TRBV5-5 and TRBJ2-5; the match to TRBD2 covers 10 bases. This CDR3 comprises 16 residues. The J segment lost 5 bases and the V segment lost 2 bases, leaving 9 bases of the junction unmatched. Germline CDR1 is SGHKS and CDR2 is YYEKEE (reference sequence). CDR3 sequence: CASSLTGTSAGETQYF. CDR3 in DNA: TGTGCCAGCAGCTTAACCGGGACTAGCGCCGGGGAGACCCAGTACTTC. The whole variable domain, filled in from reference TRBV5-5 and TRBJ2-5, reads DAGVTQSPTHLIKTRGQQVTLRCSPISGHKSVSWYQQVLGQGPQFIFQYYEKEERGRGNFPDRFSARQFPNYSSELNVNALLLGDSALYLCASSLTGTSAGETQYFGPGTRLLVL.

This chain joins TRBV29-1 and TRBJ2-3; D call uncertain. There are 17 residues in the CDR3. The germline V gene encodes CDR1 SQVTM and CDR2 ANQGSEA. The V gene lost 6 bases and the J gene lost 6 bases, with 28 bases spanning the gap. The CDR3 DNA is TGCAGCGTGGTAGTCCTTTCGGGCCACGCTATGGCGGATACGCAGTATTTT. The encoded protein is CSVVVLSGHAMADTQYF.

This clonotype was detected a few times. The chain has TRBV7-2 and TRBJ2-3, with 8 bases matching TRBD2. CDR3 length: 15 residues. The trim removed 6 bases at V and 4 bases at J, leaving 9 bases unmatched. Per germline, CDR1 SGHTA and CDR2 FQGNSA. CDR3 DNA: TGTGCCAGCAGAGGGGGTAACGGGAGGGCAGATACGCAGTATTTT. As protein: CASRGGNGRADTQYF.

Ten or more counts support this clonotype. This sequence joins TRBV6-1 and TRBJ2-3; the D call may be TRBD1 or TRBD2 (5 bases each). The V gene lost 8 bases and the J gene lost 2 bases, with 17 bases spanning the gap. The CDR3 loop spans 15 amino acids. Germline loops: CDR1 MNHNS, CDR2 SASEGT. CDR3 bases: TGTGCCAGCGCTCGGGTGAGGGGCCCCACAGATACGCAGTATTTT. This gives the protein CASARVRGPTDTQYF.

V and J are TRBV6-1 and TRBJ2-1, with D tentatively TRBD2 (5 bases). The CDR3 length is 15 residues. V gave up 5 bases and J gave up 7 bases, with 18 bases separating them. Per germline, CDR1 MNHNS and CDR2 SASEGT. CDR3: CASSLRMLGENEQFF. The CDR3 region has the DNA TGTGCCAGCAGTCTCAGGATGTTGGGAGAAAATGAGCAGTTCTTC.

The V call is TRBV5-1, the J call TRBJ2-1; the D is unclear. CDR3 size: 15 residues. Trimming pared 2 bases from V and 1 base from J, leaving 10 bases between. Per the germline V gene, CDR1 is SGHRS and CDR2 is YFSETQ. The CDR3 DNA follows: TGCGCCAGCAGCTTCGGAGAGGCTTCCTACAATGAGCAGTTCTTC. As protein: CASSFGEASYNEQFF.

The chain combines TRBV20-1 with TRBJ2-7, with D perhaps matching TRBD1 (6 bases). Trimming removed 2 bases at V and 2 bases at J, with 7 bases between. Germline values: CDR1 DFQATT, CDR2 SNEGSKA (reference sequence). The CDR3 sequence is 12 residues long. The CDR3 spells CSARQGPYEQYF. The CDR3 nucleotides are TGCAGTGCTAGACAGGGGCCCTACGAGCAGTACTTC.

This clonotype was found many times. The CDR3 here is CASSLNGGDEQYF. CDR3 nucleotide sequence: TGTGCCAGCAGTTTAAACGGCGGGGACGAGCAGTACTTC. J is TRBJ2-7 and V is TRBV12-3 or TRBV12-4, with D perhaps matching TRBD2 (6 bases). Trimming pared 2 bases from V and 5 bases from J, leaving 10 bases between. This CDR3 has 13 residues.

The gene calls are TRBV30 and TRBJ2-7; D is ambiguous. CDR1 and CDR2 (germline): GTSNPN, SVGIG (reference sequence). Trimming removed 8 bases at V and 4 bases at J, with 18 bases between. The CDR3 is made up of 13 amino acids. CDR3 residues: CAGSHFLGYEQYF. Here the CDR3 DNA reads TGTGCCGGCTCTCACTTCCTGGGGTACGAGCAGTACTTC.

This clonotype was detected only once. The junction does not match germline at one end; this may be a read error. The CDR3 here is CVSKDQSWSNEQFF. For the CDR3, the DNA is TGTGTCAGCAAAGATCAATCTTGGTCCAATGAGCAGTTCTTC. This chain connects TRBV6-2 or TRBV6-3 to TRBJ2-1; no clear D. From germline, CDR1 is MNHEY and CDR2 SVGEGT. This CDR3 has 14 residues.

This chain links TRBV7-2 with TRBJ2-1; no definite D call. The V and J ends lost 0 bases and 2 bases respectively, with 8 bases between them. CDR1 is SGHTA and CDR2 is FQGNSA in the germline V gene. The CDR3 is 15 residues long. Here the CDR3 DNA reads TGTGCCAGCAGCTTAGCTGGGTGGACCTACAATGAGCAGTTCTTC. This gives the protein CASSLAGWTYNEQFF.

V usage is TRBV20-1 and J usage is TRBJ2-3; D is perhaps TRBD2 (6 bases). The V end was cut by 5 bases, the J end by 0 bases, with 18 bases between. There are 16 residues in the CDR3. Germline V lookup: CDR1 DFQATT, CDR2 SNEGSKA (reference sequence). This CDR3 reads CSAFSGRTTSTDTQYF. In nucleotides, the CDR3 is TGCAGTGCTTTTAGCGGCCGCACAACTAGCACAGATACGCAGTATTTT.

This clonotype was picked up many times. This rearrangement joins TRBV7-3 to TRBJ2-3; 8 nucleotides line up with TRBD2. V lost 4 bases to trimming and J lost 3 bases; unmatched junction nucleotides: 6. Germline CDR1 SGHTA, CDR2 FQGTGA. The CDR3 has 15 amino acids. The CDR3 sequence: CASSWTSPLTDTQYF. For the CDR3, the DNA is TGTGCCAGCAGCTGGACTAGCCCCCTTACAGATACGCAGTATTTT. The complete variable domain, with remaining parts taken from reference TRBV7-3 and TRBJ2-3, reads GAGVSQTPSNKVTEKGKYVELRCDPISGHTALYWYRQSLGQGPEFLIYFQGTGAADDSGLPNDRFFAVRPEGSVSTLKIQRTERGDSAVYLCASSWTSPLTDTQYFGPGTRLTVL.

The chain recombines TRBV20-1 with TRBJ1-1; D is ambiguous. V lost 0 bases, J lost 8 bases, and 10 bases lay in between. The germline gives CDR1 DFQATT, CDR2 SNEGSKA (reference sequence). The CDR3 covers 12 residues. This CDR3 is CSARDVGGEAFF. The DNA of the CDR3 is TGCAGTGCTAGAGATGTCGGAGGGGAAGCTTTCTTT.

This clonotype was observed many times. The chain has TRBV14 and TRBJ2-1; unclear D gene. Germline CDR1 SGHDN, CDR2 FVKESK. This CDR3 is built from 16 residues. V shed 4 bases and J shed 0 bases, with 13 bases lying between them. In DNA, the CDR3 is TGTGCCAGCAGCCTCGCCGGGCAGAGCTCCTACAATGAGCAGTTCTTC. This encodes CASSLAGQSSYNEQFF.

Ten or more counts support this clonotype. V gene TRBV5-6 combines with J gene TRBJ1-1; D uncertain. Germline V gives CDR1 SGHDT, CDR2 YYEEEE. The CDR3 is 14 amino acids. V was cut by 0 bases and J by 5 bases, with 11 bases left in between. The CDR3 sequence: CASSLDPLGTEAFF. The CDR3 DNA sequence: TGTGCCAGCAGCTTGGACCCCCTGGGGACTGAAGCTTTCTTT. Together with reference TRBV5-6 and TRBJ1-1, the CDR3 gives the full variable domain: DAGVTQSPTHLIKTRGQQVTLRCSPKSGHDTVSWYQQALGQGPQFIFQYYEEEERQRGNFPDRFSGHQFPNYSSELNVNALLLGDSALYLCASSLDPLGTEAFFGQGTRLTVV.

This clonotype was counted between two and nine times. The CDR3 DNA follows: TGTGCCAGCAGTGCCTGGCTGCCCGGAGGCACTGAAGCTTTCTTT. Translation gives CASSAWLPGGTEAFF. The V call is TRBV2, the J call TRBJ1-1; D gene unclear. Germline V lookup: CDR1 SNHLY, CDR2 FYNNEI. The CDR3 spans 15 residues. V lost 4 bases and J 4 bases, leaving 16 bases between the germline ends.

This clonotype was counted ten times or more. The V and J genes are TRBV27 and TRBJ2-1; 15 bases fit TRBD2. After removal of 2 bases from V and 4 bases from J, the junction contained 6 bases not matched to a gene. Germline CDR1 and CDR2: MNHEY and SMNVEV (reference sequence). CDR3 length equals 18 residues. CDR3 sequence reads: CASSLQGLAGGYYNEQFF. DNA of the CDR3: TGTGCCAGCAGTTTACAGGGACTAGCGGGAGGTTATTACAATGAGCAGTTCTTC.